The 29 T cell receptor beta chains listed next were all sequenced from one sample in a study of shared clonotypes between healthy human individuals. Sequencing used immunoSEQ multiplex PCR; TCRdb keeps in-frame clones, though not all of them. The table lists some 2,100,000 clones, roughly 95% of them singletons. The specimen sequenced was naive CD4+ T cells sorted from blood. Sample subset: CD45RA+ positively selected. These receptors were obtained from a man between 18 and 29 years old in good health.

This clone is a singleton in its sample. The chain employs TRBV5-5 and TRBJ2-1; no reliable D call. The V gene's germline CDR1 is SGHKS and CDR2 YYEKEE (reference sequence). Trimming stripped 4 bases from V and 3 bases from J, with 8 bases between. The CDR3 runs 13 residues. CDR3 nucleotides: TGTGCCAGCAGCCCGTATATCTACAATGAGCAGTTCTTC. This translates into CASSPYIYNEQFF.

The chain is built from TRBV2 and TRBJ2-3; 8 bases are shared with TRBD2. CDR1 and CDR2 from the germline V gene are SNHLY and FYNNEI. The CDR3 is made up of 15 amino acids. With V trimmed by 5 bases and J by 5 bases, 9 bases remained unmatched. CDR3 bases: TGTGCCAGCAGTCGACAGAGCGGGGGAGGAGATACGCAGTATTTT. Translating it yields CASSRQSGGGDTQYF.

The V call is TRBV29-1, the J call TRBJ2-1; the D gene could be TRBD1 or TRBD2 (5 bases each). Trimming took off 6 bases at V and 0 bases at J, with 12 bases between the two ends. The CDR3 extends over 14 amino acids. The germline V gene has CDR1 SQVTM and CDR2 ANQGSEA. CDR3 amino acids: CSVEGFSSYNEQFF. Written as DNA, the CDR3 is TGCAGCGTCGAGGGGTTTAGCTCCTACAATGAGCAGTTCTTC.

In nucleotides, the CDR3 is TGCGCCAGCTCCGGGGAGGGCACCGGGGAGCTGTTTTTT. Amino acids: CASSGEGTGELFF. The chain employs TRBV5-1 and TRBJ2-2; 7 positions agree with TRBD2. The CDR3 extends over 13 amino acids. With V trimmed by 7 bases and J by 4 bases, 4 bases remained unmatched. Germline V gene sequence: CDR1 SGHRS, CDR2 YFSETQ.

J is TRBJ1-2 and V is TRBV7-8, with 7 bases matching TRBD1. CDR1 is SGHVS and CDR2 is FQNEAQ in the germline V gene. This CDR3 has 14 amino acids. J gave up 4 bases and V 6 bases, and 8 bases lay outside the gene matches. DNA of the CDR3: TGTGCCAGCAGGGCCGGGACAGCTATCTATGGCTACACCTTC. Its protein is CASRAGTAIYGYTF.

In regard to this clone: The sample holds other DNA sequences that translate to the same CDR3. CDR3 sequence (DNA): TGTGCCAGCAGCTTAGACCGGGGCCAGCCCCAGCATTTT. Translating gives CASSLDRGQPQHF. V usage is TRBV7-2 and J usage is TRBJ1-5; D perhaps matches TRBD1 (5 bases). Germline CDR1 and CDR2: SGHTA and FQGNSA. The CDR3 runs to 13 residues. The V and J ends lost 1 base and 7 bases respectively, with 8 bases between them.

This chain joins TRBV5-4 and TRBJ1-3; D unresolved. The germline CDR1 and CDR2 sequences are SGHNT and YYREEE (reference sequence). This CDR3 contains 14 residues. Trimming removed 2 bases from V and 0 bases from J, with 6 bases in between. The CDR3 DNA sequence: TGTGCCAGCAGCTTCGGAAACTCTGGAAACACCATATATTTT. Residues: CASSFGNSGNTIYF.

The chain uses TRBV6-4 and TRBJ2-7; 8 positions match TRBD2. Germline CDR1 reads MRHNA; CDR2 reads SNTAGT. The trim removed 6 bases at V and 3 bases at J, leaving 13 bases unmatched. The CDR3 loop spans 16 amino acids. For the CDR3, the DNA is TGTGCCAGCAGGGCGGTCGGCGGACTAGCTTGCTACGAGCAGTACTTC. The encoded protein is CASRAVGGLACYEQYF.

The J gene is TRBJ2-3, the V gene TRBV18; 9 bases match TRBD1. Germline CDR1 KGHSH, CDR2 LQKENI. The CDR3 spans 17 residues. V dropped 3 bases and J dropped 0; count of bases not matched to a gene: 7. The CDR3 spells CASSPNTGTGSTDTQYF. DNA of the CDR3: TGTGCCAGCTCACCGAACACCGGGACAGGGAGCACAGATACGCAGTATTTT. The full variable domain, completed using reference TRBV18 and TRBJ2-3, is NAGVMQNPRHLVRRRGQEARLRCSPMKGHSHVYWYRQLPEEGLKFMVYLQKENIIDESGMPKERFSAEFPKEGPSILRIQQVVRGDSAAYFCASSPNTGTGSTDTQYFGPGTRLTVL.

The V and J genes are TRBV15 and TRBJ2-1; D not certain. In germline, CDR1 is LNHNV, CDR2 YYDKDF (reference sequence). The CDR3 has 13 residues. V was trimmed by 11 bases and J by 4 bases, leaving 15 bases between them. CDR3 loop: CASSGGSYNEQFF. The CDR3 region has the DNA TGTGCCTCCTCGGGCGGTTCGTACAATGAGCAGTTCTTC.

This chain joins TRBV4-2 and TRBJ1-6; 10 bases align to TRBD1. Germline lookup yields CDR1 LGHNA and CDR2 YNFKEQ. After removal of 3 bases from V and 9 bases from J, the junction contained 5 bases not matched to a gene. The CDR3 runs 15 residues. CDR3 bases: TGTGCCAGCAGCCAGGGGGGGACAGGGGCTTCACCCCTCCACTTT. Encoded protein: CASSQGGTGASPLHF.

J is TRBJ2-3 and V is TRBV9, with 11 positions matching TRBD2. This CDR3 is 18 amino acids long. The V gene's germline CDR1 is SGDLS and CDR2 YYNGEE. V was clipped by 0 bases and J by 0 bases; unmatched bases: 6. CDR3 sequence (DNA): TGTGCCAGCAGCGTAGTTAGCGGGGGGGATTGGAGCACAGATACGCAGTATTTT. This encodes CASSVVSGGDWSTDTQYF.

The genes are TRBV11-2 and TRBJ1-1; the match to TRBD1 covers 9 bases. The V gene end was trimmed by 2 bases and the J gene end by 11 bases; junction bases not matched to a gene: 6. CDR3 length: 13 residues. Germline loops: CDR1 SGHAT, CDR2 FQNNGV. CDR3 loop: CASSLRQGVNAFF. The CDR3 region has the DNA TGTGCCAGCAGCTTACGACAGGGGGTCAACGCTTTCTTT.

Turning to this clone: Within the sample, other DNA sequences also encode this same CDR3. The V gene is TRBV5-1, the J gene TRBJ1-4; unclear D gene. The CDR3 length is 13 residues. Germline V gene data show CDR1 as SGHRS and CDR2 as YFSETQ. The germline V and J ends were trimmed by 2 bases and 5 bases, with 7 bases remaining between them. The CDR3 reads CASSLGQNEKLFF. CDR3 DNA sequence: TGCGCCAGCAGCTTAGGGCAGAATGAAAAACTGTTTTTT.

This chain connects TRBV5-6 to TRBJ2-6; TRBD2 matches 7 bases. Germline trimming cut 4 bases from V and 2 bases from J; bases unmatched to any gene: 6. Germline-derived CDR1 and CDR2 are SGHDT and YYEEEE. The CDR3 runs to 16 residues. Here the CDR3 DNA reads TGTGCCAGCAGCCAAAGCGGGATACCTGGGGCCAACGTCCTGACTTTC. It yields the protein CASSQSGIPGANVLTF.

The chain couples TRBV30 to TRBJ1-6; the D is unclear. With 1 base removed from V and 13 bases from J, the gap between germline ends came to 14 bases. CDR1 is GTSNPN and CDR2 is SVGIG in the germline V gene (reference sequence). The CDR3 contains 13 residues. CDR3: CAWSELGPQPLHF. The CDR3 nucleotides are TGTGCCTGGAGTGAACTTGGACCGCAGCCCCTCCACTTT.

This rearrangement joins TRBV7-2 to TRBJ1-2; D is unresolved. Germline V gene lookup returns CDR1 SGHTA and CDR2 FQGNSA. Trimming took 6 bases from V and 5 from J, leaving 13 bases between them. CDR3 length: 13 residues. This CDR3 is CASRRGSEYGYTF. CDR3 sequence (DNA): TGTGCCAGCAGACGGGGTTCGGAGTATGGCTACACCTTC.

This clone is a singleton in its sample. The chain recombines TRBV21-1 with TRBJ2-4; the listed D gene, TRBD2, was not tested against the DNA. TRBV21-1 is designated a pseudogene. The CDR3 spans 19 residues. DNA for the CDR3: TGTGCCAGCAGCACCCAGGGACTAGCGGGAGGGGCCGCCAAAAACATTCAGTACTTC. Its translation: CASSTQGLAGGAAKNIQYF.

This clone showed up just once. The CDR3 protein is CASSPGQNGEKLFF. The CDR3 nucleotides are TGTGCCAGCAGCCCCGGACAGAACGGCGAAAAACTGTTTTTT. This chain joins TRBV7-2 and TRBJ1-4; TRBD1 is a possible D gene (6 bases). Germline V gene data show CDR1 as SGHTA and CDR2 as FQGNSA. The CDR3 runs 14 residues. Trimming cost V 5 bases and J 8 bases, with 15 bases left between them.

The chain combines TRBV14 with TRBJ2-1; no reliable D call. This CDR3 comprises 13 residues. The V gene lost 4 bases and the J gene lost 10 bases, with 14 bases spanning the gap. Germline V CDR1 and CDR2: SGHDN, FVKESK. The CDR3 nucleotides are TGTGCCAGCAGCCTTACGACCGGGCTCGAGCAGTTCTTC. It is translated as CASSLTTGLEQFF.

This chain links TRBV10-3 with TRBJ2-3; 13 positions match TRBD2. The V gene end was trimmed by 0 bases and the J gene end by 2 bases; junction bases not matched to a gene: 2. Germline CDR1 ENHRY, CDR2 SYGVKD. This CDR3 spans 17 amino acids. CDR3 sequence: CAISESTSGGVTDTQYF. DNA of the CDR3: TGTGCCATCAGTGAGTCTACTAGCGGGGGGGTCACAGATACGCAGTATTTT.

This clone came up once. The genes are TRBV4-3 and TRBJ2-5; D is possibly TRBD1 or TRBD2 (5 bases each). The CDR3 contains 15 residues. Germline V gene data show CDR1 as LGHNA and CDR2 as YSLEER. The V gene lost 7 bases and the J gene lost 3 bases, with 18 bases spanning the gap. The CDR3 is CASKRLLGAEETQYF. As DNA, the CDR3 is TGCGCCAGCAAGCGATTACTCGGGGCGGAAGAGACCCAGTACTTC.

Regarding this clone: Other DNA sequences of this sample code for an identical CDR3. The V gene is TRBV5-1, the J gene TRBJ2-1; D possibly corresponds to TRBD2 (5 bases). V lost 0 bases to trimming and J lost 0 bases, with 10 bases between them. The CDR3 extends over 16 amino acids. From germline, CDR1 is SGHRS and CDR2 YFSETQ. The CDR3 DNA reads as TGCGCCAGCAGCTTGGAGTCGGGGAGCTCCTACAATGAGCAGTTCTTC. Translated, it gives CASSLESGSSYNEQFF. Drawing the rest from reference TRBV5-1 and TRBJ2-1, the complete variable domain is KAGVTQTPRYLIKTRGQQVTLSCSPISGHRSVSWYQQTPGQGLQFLFEYFSETQRNKGNFPGRFSGRQFSNSRSEMNVSTLELGDSALYLCASSLESGSSYNEQFFGPGTRLTVL.

This chain links TRBV5-4 with TRBJ1-2, with unresolved D. The CDR3 is 13 amino acids. V lost 1 base and J 3 bases, leaving 7 bases between the germline ends. CDR1 and CDR2 (germline): SGHNT, YYREEE (reference sequence). For the CDR3, the DNA is TGTGCCAGCAGCTTGATCACAGACTATGGCTACACCTTC. It codes for CASSLITDYGYTF. The full variable domain, its missing parts supplied by reference TRBV5-4 and TRBJ1-2, is ETGVTQSPTHLIKTRGQQVTLRCSSQSGHNTVSWYQQALGQGPQFIFQYYREEENGRGNFPPRFSGLQFPNYSSELNVNALELDDSALYLCASSLITDYGYTFGSGTRLTVV.

The chain recombines TRBV7-2 with TRBJ2-5, with TRBD2 as a possible D gene (5 bases). This CDR3 region has 15 residues. V dropped 5 bases and J dropped 5 bases, with 18 bases sitting between them. Germline assignment: CDR1 SGHTA and CDR2 FQGNSA. CDR3 protein: CASSTELARGETQYF. The CDR3 coding sequence is TGTGCCAGCAGCACCGAATTAGCGAGAGGGGAGACCCAGTACTTC.

The J gene is TRBJ2-1, the V gene TRBV2; 10 bases are a match to TRBD2. Trimming took 2 bases from V and 1 from J; bases not matched to a gene: 5. Germline V gene data show CDR1 as SNHLY and CDR2 as FYNNEI. This CDR3 is built from 17 residues. The CDR3 sequence: CASSEMLAGGSYNEQFF. Written as DNA, the CDR3 is TGTGCCAGCAGTGAAATGTTAGCGGGAGGATCCTACAATGAGCAGTTCTTC.

The V gene is TRBV5-4, the J gene TRBJ2-3; the D call may be TRBD1 or TRBD2 (6 bases each). The CDR3 is 14 residues long. The ends were cut back, 10 bases at V and 2 bases at J, with 17 bases in the middle. Germline CDR1 SGHNT, CDR2 YYREEE (reference sequence). The CDR3 DNA follows: TGTGCCGAGAGTGAGGGGGGCTCCACAGATACGCAGTATTTT. This encodes CAESEGGSTDTQYF.

This rearrangement joins TRBV7-8 to TRBJ2-7; D call uncertain. Trimming took off 1 base at V and 2 bases at J, with 18 bases between the two ends. This CDR3 comprises 17 residues. Per the germline V gene, CDR1 is SGHVS and CDR2 is FQNEAQ. The CDR3 loop is CASSLGISGPDTYEQYF. CDR3 sequence (DNA): TGTGCCAGCAGCTTAGGAATCTCGGGCCCGGATACCTACGAGCAGTACTTC.

About this clone itself: A read error may produce the germline difference seen at one junction end. V gene TRBV12-5 combines with J gene TRBJ2-7; 14 bases agree with TRBD2. CDR1 and CDR2 from the germline V gene are LGHNT and FRNRAP. This CDR3 comprises 16 residues. CDR3 protein: CASGSNPTSGRASSDF. DNA for the CDR3: TGTGCTAGTGGTTCGAATCCGACTAGCGGGAGGGCATCGTCGGACTTC.